These 22 T cell receptor beta chains share one sample of origin, sequenced in a study of blood T cell repertoires in COVID-19. Sequenced by immunoSEQ multiplex PCR; TCRdb stores in-frame clones only, minus some. Of some 180,000 clones listed, around four fifths are singletons. The sequencing input was peripheral blood. These receptors were taken from a woman aged 80 or over with COVID-19, enrolled during active disease.

Concerning this clone: A read error may produce the germline difference seen at one junction end. The rearrangement links TRBV7-7 to TRBJ2-7; TRBD1 is a possible D gene (6 bases). CDR3 length: 13 amino acids. In germline, CDR1 is SSHAT, CDR2 FNYEAQ (reference sequence). Written as DNA, the CDR3 is TGTGCTAGCAGCACCGACAGGTCTGACGAGCAGTACTTC. Its translation is CASSTDRSDEQYF.

The genes are TRBV7-9 and TRBJ1-2; 8 bases map to TRBD1. V was clipped by 5 bases and J by 2 bases; unmatched bases: 7. Germline loops: CDR1 SEHNR, CDR2 FQNEAQ (reference sequence). The CDR3 covers 15 residues. The CDR3 DNA sequence: TGTGCCAGCAGCCGATTAGGGGACAGGAACTATGGCTACACCTTC. Protein sequence: CASSRLGDRNYGYTF. Full variable domain (rest looked up from reference TRBV7-9 and TRBJ1-2): DTGVSQNPRHKITKRGQNVTFRCDPISEHNRLYWYRQTLGQGPEFLTYFQNEAQLEKSRLLSDRFSAERPKGSFSTLEIQRTEQGDSAMYLCASSRLGDRNYGYTFGSGTRLTVV.

This clone has only a few counts. The chain recombines TRBV19 with TRBJ1-5; 9 nucleotides agree with TRBD1. Germline V gene data show CDR1 as LNHDA and CDR2 as SQIVND (reference sequence). This CDR3 has 17 amino acids. Unmatched junction bases numbered 14, after V lost 6 bases and J lost 5 bases. CDR3 nucleotides: TGTGCCAGTAGGACTACAGGGGGCGCGGGAAGTTATCAGCCCCAGCATTTT. Translation: CASRTTGGAGSYQPQHF.

The chain has TRBV5-6 and TRBJ2-5; 9 nucleotides match TRBD2. This CDR3 spans 15 amino acids. Germline trimming cut 5 bases from V and 1 base from J; bases unmatched to any gene: 6. Germline V gene sequence: CDR1 SGHDT, CDR2 YYEEEE. In DNA, the CDR3 is TGTGCCAGCAGTGCCGGGACTAGCTCCCAAGAGACCCAGTACTTC. Translating it yields CASSAGTSSQETQYF.

J is TRBJ1-3 and V is TRBV2, with D hard to call. The CDR3 loop spans 16 amino acids. V lost 5 bases and J 2 bases, leaving 16 bases between the germline ends. CDR1 is SNHLY, CDR2 FYNNEI, per germline. The CDR3 loop reads CASSIRRLAAGNTIYF. CDR3 DNA: TGTGCCAGCAGTATCCGACGATTGGCGGCTGGAAACACCATATATTTT.

The chain recombines TRBV2 with TRBJ1-5; 7 bases are shared with TRBD1. This CDR3 is 15 amino acids long. The J segment lost 0 bases and the V segment lost 5 bases, leaving 4 bases of the junction unmatched. Germline V lookup: CDR1 SNHLY, CDR2 FYNNEI. CDR3 residues: CASSLDRVSNQPQHF. DNA of the CDR3: TGTGCCAGCAGTCTCGACAGGGTTAGCAATCAGCCCCAGCATTTT. Looking up the rest from reference TRBV2 and TRBJ1-5 gives the full variable domain: EPEVTQTPSHQVTQMGQEVILRCVPISNHLYFYWYRQILGQKVEFLVSFYNNEISEKSEIFDDQFSVERPDGSNFTLKIRSTKLEDSAMYFCASSLDRVSNQPQHFGDGTRLSIL.

This sequence joins TRBV19 and TRBJ1-1; 7 bases map to TRBD1. The germline V gene encodes CDR1 LNHDA and CDR2 SQIVND (reference sequence). With V trimmed by 6 bases and J by 9 bases, 10 bases remained unmatched. This CDR3 contains 13 residues. CDR3 nucleotides: TGTGCCAGTAGCATCAGGGGGACCCAACAAGCTTTCTTT. This sequence encodes CASSIRGTQQAFF. Full variable domain (remainder filled in from reference TRBV19 and TRBJ1-1): DGGITQSPKYLFRKEGQNVTLSCEQNLNHDAMYWYRQDPGQGLRLIYYSQIVNDFQKGDIAEGYSVSREKKESFPLTVTSAQKNPTAFYLCASSIRGTQQAFFGQGTRLTVV.

The chain links TRBV19 to TRBJ2-5; 9 bases are shared with TRBD2. The CDR3 is 14 amino acids. Germline CDR1 and CDR2: LNHDA and SQIVND (reference sequence). Losses at the gene ends were 3 bases for V and 5 bases for J; bases not matched to a gene: 4. The CDR3 spells CASSMVAGVETQYF. In DNA form, the CDR3 reads TGTGCCAGTAGTATGGTAGCGGGAGTGGAGACCCAGTACTTC.

The V gene is TRBV7-2, the J gene TRBJ2-1, with D maybe TRBD2 (5 bases). V was pared by 6 bases and J by 10 bases, with 16 bases between. The CDR3 runs 13 residues. Germline loops: CDR1 SGHTA, CDR2 FQGNSA. CDR3 amino acids: CASSLRGLGEQFF. CDR3 nucleotides: TGTGCCAGCAGTTTGAGAGGGCTTGGCGAGCAGTTCTTC.

This clone was recorded only once. J is TRBJ1-1 and V is TRBV16; no firm D call. CDR3 length: 14 amino acids. V lost 2 bases and J 6 bases, leaving 13 bases between the germline ends. Germline CDR1 reads KGHSY; CDR2 reads FQNENV. The CDR3 region has the DNA TGTGCCAGCAGCCAAAACAGTATCGGCGCTGAAGCTTTCTTT. Amino acid sequence: CASSQNSIGAEAFF.

The rearrangement joins TRBV18 to TRBJ2-5; TRBD1 is a possible D gene (5 bases). There are 15 residues in the CDR3. Trimming stripped 0 bases from V and 2 bases from J, with 10 bases between. CDR1 is KGHSH and CDR2 is LQKENI in the germline V gene. The CDR3 DNA reads TGTGCCAGCTCACCACCGTCCAGGGCTCAAGAGACCCAGTACTTC. Its protein is CASSPPSRAQETQYF.

This chain links TRBV3-1 (or the pseudogene TRBV3-2) with TRBJ2-7; 10 bases match TRBD2. Germline loops: CDR1 LGHDT, CDR2 YNNKEL (reference sequence). The J segment lost 6 bases and the V segment lost 0 bases, leaving 8 bases of the junction unmatched. There are 16 residues in the CDR3. CDR3 sequence reads: CASSQDWSGRACEQYF. In nucleotides, the CDR3 is TGTGCCAGCAGCCAAGATTGGAGCGGGAGGGCCTGCGAGCAGTACTTC.

V gene TRBV15 combines with J gene TRBJ1-6; 7 bases match TRBD1. Germline V gene lookup returns CDR1 LNHNV and CDR2 YYDKDF (reference sequence). The CDR3 extends over 13 amino acids. The ends lost 0 bases at V and 15 bases at J; junction bases unmatched: 5. The CDR3 region is CATSRDRGQLLHF. The CDR3 bases are TGTGCCACCAGCAGAGATAGGGGGCAACTCCTCCACTTT.

The V gene is TRBV7-9, the J gene TRBJ1-2; tentative D call: TRBD1 (6 bases). V dropped 2 bases and J dropped 8 bases, with 15 bases sitting between them. The CDR3 has 14 residues. Germline CDR1 reads SEHNR; CDR2 reads FQNEAQ (reference sequence). The CDR3 nucleotides are TGTGCCAGCAGCTTAACCCAGGGGTTGATCGGCTACACCTTC. It specifies CASSLTQGLIGYTF.

This rearrangement joins TRBV24-1 to TRBJ2-1, with a tentative D call TRBD1 (5 bases). The CDR3 extends over 13 amino acids. V lost 4 bases and J 15 bases, leaving 18 bases between the germline ends. Per germline, CDR1 KGHDR and CDR2 SFDVKD. The DNA of the CDR3 is TGTGCCACCAGTGACGGACATGCAGGTGGATTGTTCTTC. Amino acid sequence: CATSDGHAGGLFF.

V and J are TRBV7-2 and TRBJ1-2, with D perhaps matching TRBD1 (6 bases). Between the trimmed V and J ends, which lost 5 bases and 5 bases, there was a span of 12 bases. The CDR3 totals 13 residues. Germline loops: CDR1 SGHTA, CDR2 FQGNSA. This chain's CDR3 is CASSPRTVYGYTF. The CDR3 nucleotides read TGTGCCAGCAGCCCCCGGACAGTATATGGCTACACCTTC.

This clone was seen a single time. V usage is TRBV6-5 and J usage is TRBJ2-7; D possibly corresponds to TRBD1 (6 bases). This CDR3 has 12 residues. Germline V gene data show CDR1 as MNHEY and CDR2 as SVGAGI. Trimming removed 5 bases from V and 2 bases from J, with 7 bases in between. This CDR3 is CASSRDTYEQYF. The CDR3 nucleotides are TGTGCCAGCAGTCGGGACACCTACGAGCAGTACTTC.

This chain uses TRBV7-9 with TRBJ1-1; tentatively, D is TRBD1 (6 bases). The CDR3 has 13 amino acids. The germline V and J ends were trimmed by 2 bases and 5 bases, with 9 bases remaining between them. The germline V gene has CDR1 SEHNR and CDR2 FQNEAQ (reference sequence). The CDR3 DNA reads TGTGCCAGCAGCTTACAGGGGCAAACTGAAGCTTTCTTT. It specifies CASSLQGQTEAFF.

The chain links TRBV5-8 to TRBJ2-3, with TRBD1 as a possible D gene (6 bases). Germline V CDR1 and CDR2: SGHTS, YDEGEE. The CDR3 totals 12 residues. Trimming took 2 bases from V and 8 from J, leaving 9 bases between them. Written as DNA, the CDR3 is TGTGCCAGCAGCTTCCAGGGGAGTACGCAGTATTTT. Its translation: CASSFQGSTQYF.

The count of this clone is one. The chain combines TRBV5-1 with TRBJ2-1; no reliable D call. This CDR3 comprises 14 residues. V lost 0 bases to trimming and J lost 8 bases, with 12 bases between them. The germline V gene encodes CDR1 SGHRS and CDR2 YFSETQ. CDR3 DNA sequence: TGCGCCAGCAGCTTGGTGTCTGCAACGGATGAGCAGTTCTTC. As protein: CASSLVSATDEQFF.

V and J are TRBV12-5 and TRBJ2-7, with TRBD1 matching 8 bases. CDR1 LGHNT and CDR2 FRNRAP come from the germline V gene. The CDR3 has 14 amino acids. V lost 4 bases to trimming and J lost 7 bases; unmatched junction nucleotides: 9. CDR3 nucleotide sequence: TGTGCTAGTGGTTCCCCGACAGGGGTAGAGGAGCAGTACTTC. Translation gives CASGSPTGVEEQYF. Full variable domain (rest looked up from reference TRBV12-5 and TRBJ2-7): DARVTQTPRHKVTEMGQEVTMRCQPILGHNTVFWYRQTMMQGLELLAYFRNRAPLDDSGMPKDRFSAEMPDATLATLKIQPSEPRDSAVYFCASGSPTGVEEQYFGPGTRLTVT.

The chain is built from TRBV19 and TRBJ2-7; 7 bases align to TRBD1. The CDR3 loop spans 14 amino acids. V trimming: 1 base; J trimming: 5 bases; junction bases outside the gene matches: 5. CDR1 and CDR2 (germline): LNHDA, SQIVND (reference sequence). This CDR3 is CASSIGQGRNEQYF. In DNA form, the CDR3 reads TGTGCCAGTAGTATAGGACAGGGAAGGAACGAGCAGTACTTC. The whole variable domain, filled in from reference TRBV19 and TRBJ2-7, reads DGGITQSPKYLFRKEGQNVTLSCEQNLNHDAMYWYRQDPGQGLRLIYYSQIVNDFQKGDIAEGYSVSREKKESFPLTVTSAQKNPTAFYLCASSIGQGRNEQYFGPGTRLTVT.